This TCR beta chain was recovered during a study of T cells in Graves' hyperthyroidism and ophthalmopathy. The CDR3 spans 15 residues. Germline CDR1 MNHNS, CDR2 SASEGT. The V end lost 6 bases, the J end lost 2 bases, and 16 bases lay between the germline ends. This clonotype appeared many times. Its antigen is not known. RNA transcripts served as the template for amplifying TCR beta CDR3 regions. The HTBI primer set was used in a first-round RT-PCR of the TCR CDR3. In TCRdb, the multiplex PCR reads were re-called with MiXCR into one record per CDR3 protein. The table has about 520,000 distinct CDR3 sequences, approximately 25% seen once; the top ten hold about 11%. Study-wide findings and caveats: Stable hyperthyroidism was told apart from ophthalmopathy by a model built on 13 V-J features.

V usage is TRBV6-1 and J usage is TRBJ1-2; tentative D call: TRBD1 (6 bases). Sequencing input: blood. The sequence was obtained from a woman in her twenties or thirties with Graves' ophthalmopathy. The CDR3 nucleotides read TGTGCCAGCAGCCAACAGGGAGGAGGGAACTATGGCTACACCTTC. Translating it yields CASSQQGGGNYGYTF.